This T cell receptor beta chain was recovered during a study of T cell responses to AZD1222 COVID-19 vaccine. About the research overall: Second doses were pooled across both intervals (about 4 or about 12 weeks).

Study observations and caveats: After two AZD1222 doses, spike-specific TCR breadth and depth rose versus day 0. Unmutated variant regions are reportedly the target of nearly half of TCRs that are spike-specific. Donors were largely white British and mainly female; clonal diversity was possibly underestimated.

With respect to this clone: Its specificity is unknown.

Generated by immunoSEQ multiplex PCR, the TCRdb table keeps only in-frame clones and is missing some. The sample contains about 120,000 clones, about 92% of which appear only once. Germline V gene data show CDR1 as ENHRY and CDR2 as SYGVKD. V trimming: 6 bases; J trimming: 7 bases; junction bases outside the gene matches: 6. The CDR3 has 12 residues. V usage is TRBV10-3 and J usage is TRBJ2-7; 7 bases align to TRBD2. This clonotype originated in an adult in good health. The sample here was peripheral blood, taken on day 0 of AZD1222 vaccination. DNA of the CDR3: TGTGCCATCAGCTTCGGGGGGTTGGAGCAGTACTTC. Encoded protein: CAISFGGLEQYF.